The 4 T cell receptor beta chains reported below all come from one sample, sequenced in a study of T cells in Graves' hyperthyroidism and ophthalmopathy. Amplified TCR beta CDR3 regions derived from RNA transcripts. When the TCR CDR3 underwent first-round RT-PCR, the HTBI primer set was used. TCRdb passed the multiplex PCR reads through MiXCR, listing each CDR3 protein once. Of around 340,000 distinct CDR3 sequences listed, approximately 17% were seen once; the top ten hold around a third. Sequencing input: blood. The receptors were sampled from a woman in her twenties or thirties with Graves' hyperthyroidism that later progressed to Graves' ophthalmopathy.

This clonotype was counted many times. This sequence joins TRBV11-3 and TRBJ2-1; 7 nucleotides align to TRBD2. Per germline, CDR1 SGHNT and CDR2 YENEEA. This CDR3 comprises 15 residues. Germline trimming cut 0 bases from V and 6 bases from J; bases unmatched to any gene: 5. CDR3: CASSLDGGSPNEQFF. CDR3 nucleotides: TGTGCCAGCAGCTTAGATGGCGGGAGTCCCAATGAGCAGTTCTTC.

This clonotype was found many times. The V and J genes are TRBV20-1 and TRBJ1-1; D unclear. The germline V gene encodes CDR1 DFQATT and CDR2 SNEGSKA (reference sequence). The CDR3 consists of 14 residues. Trimming removed 4 bases from V and 3 bases from J, with 15 bases in between. CDR3 loop: CSATRMGWDTEAFF. In nucleotides, the CDR3 is TGCAGTGCTACGAGAATGGGGTGGGACACTGAAGCTTTCTTT.

The chain has TRBV6-1 and TRBJ1-5, with 7 bases fitting TRBD1. This CDR3 contains 21 residues. CDR1 and CDR2 from the germline V gene are MNHNS and SASEGT. V lost 5 bases, J lost 3 bases, and 25 bases stayed unmatched. CDR3 in DNA: TGTGCCAGCAGTTCAAGCTCCGGACAGGCTGTCTATCTCGGTCTCAATCAGCCCCAGCATTTT. Its protein is CASSSSSGQAVYLGLNQPQHF.

This clonotype was seen a few times. This may arise from a read error, as a much more abundant clone is one base away. This sequence joins TRBV24-1 and TRBJ2-2, with D hard to call. Germline assignment: CDR1 KGHDR and CDR2 SFDVKD. The CDR3 is 13 amino acids. Trimming left V 7 bases short and J 9 bases short, with 14 bases between. The CDR3 reads CATSPDPTRELFF. In DNA form, the CDR3 reads TGTGCCACCAGCCCAGACCCGACCAGGGAGCTGTTTTTT.